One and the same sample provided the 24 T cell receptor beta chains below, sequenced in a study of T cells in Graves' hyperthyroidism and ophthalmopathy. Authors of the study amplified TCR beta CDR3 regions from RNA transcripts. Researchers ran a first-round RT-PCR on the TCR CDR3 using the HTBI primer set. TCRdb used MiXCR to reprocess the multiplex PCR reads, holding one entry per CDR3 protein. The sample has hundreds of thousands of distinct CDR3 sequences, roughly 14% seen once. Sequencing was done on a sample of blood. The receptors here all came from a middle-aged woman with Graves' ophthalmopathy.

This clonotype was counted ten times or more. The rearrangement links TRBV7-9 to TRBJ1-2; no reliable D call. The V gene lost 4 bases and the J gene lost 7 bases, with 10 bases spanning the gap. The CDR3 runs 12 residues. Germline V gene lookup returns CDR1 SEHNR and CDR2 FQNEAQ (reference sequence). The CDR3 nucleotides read TGTGCCAGCAGCTCTTCCGAGCGTGGCTACACCTTC. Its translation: CASSSSERGYTF.

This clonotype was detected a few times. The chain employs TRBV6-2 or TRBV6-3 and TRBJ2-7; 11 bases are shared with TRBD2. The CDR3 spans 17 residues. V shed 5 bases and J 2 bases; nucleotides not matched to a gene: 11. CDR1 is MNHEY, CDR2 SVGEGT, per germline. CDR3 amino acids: CASSQPTSGTFTYEQYF. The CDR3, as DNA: TGTGCCAGCAGTCAGCCGACTAGCGGGACTTTCACCTACGAGCAGTACTTC.

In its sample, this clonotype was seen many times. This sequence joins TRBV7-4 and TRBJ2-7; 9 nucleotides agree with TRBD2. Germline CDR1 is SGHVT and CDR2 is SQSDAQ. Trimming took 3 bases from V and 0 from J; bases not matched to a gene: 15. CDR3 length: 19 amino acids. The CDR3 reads CASSFCGGGAGESSYEQYF. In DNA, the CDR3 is TGTGCCAGCAGCTTTTGCGGCGGGGGGGCCGGGGAGAGCTCCTACGAGCAGTACTTC.

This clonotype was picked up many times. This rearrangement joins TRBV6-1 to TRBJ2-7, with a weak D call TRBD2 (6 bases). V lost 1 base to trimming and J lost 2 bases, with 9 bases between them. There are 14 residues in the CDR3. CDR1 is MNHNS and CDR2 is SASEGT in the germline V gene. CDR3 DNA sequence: TGTGCCAGCAGTGAAGTGGGACTGGCCTACGAGCAGTACTTC. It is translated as CASSEVGLAYEQYF.

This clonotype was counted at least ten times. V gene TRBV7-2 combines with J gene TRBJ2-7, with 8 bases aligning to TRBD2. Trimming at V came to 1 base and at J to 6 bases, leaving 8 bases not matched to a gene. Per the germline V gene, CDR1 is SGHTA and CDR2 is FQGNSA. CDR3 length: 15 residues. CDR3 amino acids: CASSLVGNGGVEQYF. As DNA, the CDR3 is TGTGCCAGCAGCTTAGTCGGGAACGGGGGGGTCGAGCAGTACTTC. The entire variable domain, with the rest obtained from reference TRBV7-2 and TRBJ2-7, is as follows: GAGVSQSPSNKVTEKGKDVELRCDPISGHTALYWYRQSLGQGLEFLIYFQGNSAPDKSGLPSDRFSAERTGGSVSTLTIQRTQQEDSAVYLCASSLVGNGGVEQYFGPGTRLTVT.

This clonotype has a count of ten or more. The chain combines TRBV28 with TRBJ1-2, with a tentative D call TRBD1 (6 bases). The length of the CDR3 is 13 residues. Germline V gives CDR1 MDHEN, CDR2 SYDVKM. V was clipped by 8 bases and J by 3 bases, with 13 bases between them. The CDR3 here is CASGVHRDYGYTF. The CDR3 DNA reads TGTGCCAGCGGCGTCCACAGGGACTATGGCTACACCTTC.

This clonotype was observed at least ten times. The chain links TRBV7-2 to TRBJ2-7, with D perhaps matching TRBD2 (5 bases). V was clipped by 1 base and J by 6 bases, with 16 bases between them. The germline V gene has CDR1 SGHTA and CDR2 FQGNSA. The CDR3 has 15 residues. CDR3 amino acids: CASSLEGALPREQYF. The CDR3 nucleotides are TGTGCCAGCAGCTTAGAGGGAGCCCTCCCTCGCGAGCAGTACTTC.

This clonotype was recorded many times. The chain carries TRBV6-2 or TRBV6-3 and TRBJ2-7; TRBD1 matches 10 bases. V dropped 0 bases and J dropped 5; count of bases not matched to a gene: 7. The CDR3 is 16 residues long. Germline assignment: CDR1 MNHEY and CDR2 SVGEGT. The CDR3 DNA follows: TGTGCCAGCAGTTACTCCAGACAGGGGGCGATGGACGAGCAGTACTTC. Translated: CASSYSRQGAMDEQYF.

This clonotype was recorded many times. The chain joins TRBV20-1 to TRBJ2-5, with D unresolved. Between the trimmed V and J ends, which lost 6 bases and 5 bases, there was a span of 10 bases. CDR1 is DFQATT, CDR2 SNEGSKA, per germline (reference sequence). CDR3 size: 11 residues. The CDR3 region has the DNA TGCAGTGCACCAAGACTGGAGACCCAGTACTTC. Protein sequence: CSAPRLETQYF.

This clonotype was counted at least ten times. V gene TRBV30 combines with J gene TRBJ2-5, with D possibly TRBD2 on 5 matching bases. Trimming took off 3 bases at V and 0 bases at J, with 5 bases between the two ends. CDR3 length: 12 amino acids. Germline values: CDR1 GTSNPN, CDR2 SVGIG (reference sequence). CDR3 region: CAWRDYQETQYF. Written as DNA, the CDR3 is TGTGCCTGGAGGGACTACCAAGAGACCCAGTACTTC.

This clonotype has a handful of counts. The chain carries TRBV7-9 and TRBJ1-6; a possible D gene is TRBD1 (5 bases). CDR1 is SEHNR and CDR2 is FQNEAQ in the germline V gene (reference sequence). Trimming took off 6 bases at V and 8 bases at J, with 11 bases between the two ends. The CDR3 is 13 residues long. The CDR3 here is CASRPDTDSPLHF. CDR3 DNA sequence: TGTGCCAGCAGGCCGGACACAGATTCACCCCTCCACTTT.

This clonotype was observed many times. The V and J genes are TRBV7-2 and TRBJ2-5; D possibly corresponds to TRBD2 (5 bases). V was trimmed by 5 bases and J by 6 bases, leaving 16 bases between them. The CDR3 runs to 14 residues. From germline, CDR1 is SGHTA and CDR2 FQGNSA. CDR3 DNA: TGTGCCAGCAGCCCCGCGGGCTTCACGAAGACCCAGTACTTC. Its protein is CASSPAGFTKTQYF.

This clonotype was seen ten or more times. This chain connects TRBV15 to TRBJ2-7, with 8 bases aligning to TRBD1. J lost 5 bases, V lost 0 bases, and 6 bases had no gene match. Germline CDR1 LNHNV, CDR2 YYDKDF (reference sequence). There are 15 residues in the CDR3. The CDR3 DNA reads TGTGCCACCAGCAGAGAGTTTGGCAGGGGGCACGAGCAGTACTTC. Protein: CATSREFGRGHEQYF.

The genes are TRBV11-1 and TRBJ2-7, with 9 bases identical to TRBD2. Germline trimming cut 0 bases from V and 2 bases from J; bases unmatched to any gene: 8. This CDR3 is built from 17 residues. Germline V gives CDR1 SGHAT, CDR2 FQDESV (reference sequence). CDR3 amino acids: CASSLAAPTSGAYEQYF. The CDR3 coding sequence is TGTGCCAGCAGCTTAGCGGCCCCGACTAGCGGAGCCTACGAGCAGTACTTC.

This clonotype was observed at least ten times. The CDR3 region is CSADGTSGQETQYF. The DNA for the CDR3 is TGCAGCGCAGACGGGACTAGCGGTCAAGAGACCCAGTACTTC. The chain couples TRBV29-1 to TRBJ2-5; 11 bases line up with TRBD2. The ends lost 7 bases at V and 2 bases at J; junction bases unmatched: 6. CDR3 length: 14 residues. Per the germline V gene, CDR1 is SQVTM and CDR2 is ANQGSEA.

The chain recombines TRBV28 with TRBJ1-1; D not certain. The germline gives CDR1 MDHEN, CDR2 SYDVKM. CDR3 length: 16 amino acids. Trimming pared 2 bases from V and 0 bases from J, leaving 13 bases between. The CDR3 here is CASSLPNRALNTEAFF. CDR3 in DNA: TGTGCCAGCAGTTTACCAAACCGGGCCCTGAACACTGAAGCTTTCTTT.

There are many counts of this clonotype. CDR3 loop: CASSPPDSHPEGQETQYF. Here the CDR3 DNA reads TGTGCCAGCAGCCCACCGGACAGCCACCCTGAAGGACAAGAGACCCAGTACTTC. This chain links TRBV4-2 with TRBJ2-5, with a tentative D call TRBD1 (6 bases). Per germline, CDR1 LGHNA and CDR2 YNFKEQ. V was cut by 4 bases and J by 2 bases, with 23 bases left in between. The CDR3 is 18 amino acids.

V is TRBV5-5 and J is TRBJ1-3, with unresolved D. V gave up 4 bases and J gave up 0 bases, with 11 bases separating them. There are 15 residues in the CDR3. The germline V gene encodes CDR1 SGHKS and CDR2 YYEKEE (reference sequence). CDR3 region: CASSPDVLSGNTIYF. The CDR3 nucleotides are TGTGCCAGCAGCCCCGACGTACTCTCTGGAAACACCATATATTTT.

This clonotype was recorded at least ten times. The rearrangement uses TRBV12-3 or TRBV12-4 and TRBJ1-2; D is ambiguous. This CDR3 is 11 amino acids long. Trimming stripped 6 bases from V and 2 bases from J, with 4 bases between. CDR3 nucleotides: TGTGCCAGCAGGGTGAACTATGGCTACACCTTC. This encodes CASRVNYGYTF.

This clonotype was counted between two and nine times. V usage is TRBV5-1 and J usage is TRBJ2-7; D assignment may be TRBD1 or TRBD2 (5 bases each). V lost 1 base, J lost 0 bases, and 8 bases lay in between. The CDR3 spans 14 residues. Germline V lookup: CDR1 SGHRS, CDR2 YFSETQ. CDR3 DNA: TGCGCCAGCAGCTTGTGGGACGGCTCCTACGAGCAGTACTTC. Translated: CASSLWDGSYEQYF.

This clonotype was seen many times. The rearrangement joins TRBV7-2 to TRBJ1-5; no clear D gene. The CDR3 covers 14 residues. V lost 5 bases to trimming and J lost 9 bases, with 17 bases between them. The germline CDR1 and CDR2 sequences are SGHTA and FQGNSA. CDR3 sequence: CASSTHPKSSPQHF. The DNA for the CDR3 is TGTGCCAGCAGCACTCATCCCAAAAGTTCGCCCCAGCATTTT.

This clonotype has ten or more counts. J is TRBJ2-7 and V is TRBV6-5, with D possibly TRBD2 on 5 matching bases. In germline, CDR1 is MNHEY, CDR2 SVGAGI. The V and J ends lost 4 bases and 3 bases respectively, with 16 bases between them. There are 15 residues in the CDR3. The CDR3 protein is CASSSRPPAGYEQYF. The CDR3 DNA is TGTGCCAGCAGTTCAAGGCCCCCGGCGGGCTACGAGCAGTACTTC.

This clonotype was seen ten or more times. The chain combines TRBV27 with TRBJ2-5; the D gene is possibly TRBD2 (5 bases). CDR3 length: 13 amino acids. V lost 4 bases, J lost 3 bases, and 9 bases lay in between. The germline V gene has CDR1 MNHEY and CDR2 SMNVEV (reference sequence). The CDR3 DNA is TGTGCCAGCAGTTCAGCGGACGAAGAGACCCAGTACTTC. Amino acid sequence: CASSSADEETQYF.

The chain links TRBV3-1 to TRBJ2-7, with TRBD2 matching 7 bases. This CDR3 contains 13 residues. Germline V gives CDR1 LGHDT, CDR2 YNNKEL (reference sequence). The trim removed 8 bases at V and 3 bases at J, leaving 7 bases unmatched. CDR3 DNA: TGTGCCAGCGCCCTATCGGGGGGCTACGAGCAGTACTTC. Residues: CASALSGGYEQYF.